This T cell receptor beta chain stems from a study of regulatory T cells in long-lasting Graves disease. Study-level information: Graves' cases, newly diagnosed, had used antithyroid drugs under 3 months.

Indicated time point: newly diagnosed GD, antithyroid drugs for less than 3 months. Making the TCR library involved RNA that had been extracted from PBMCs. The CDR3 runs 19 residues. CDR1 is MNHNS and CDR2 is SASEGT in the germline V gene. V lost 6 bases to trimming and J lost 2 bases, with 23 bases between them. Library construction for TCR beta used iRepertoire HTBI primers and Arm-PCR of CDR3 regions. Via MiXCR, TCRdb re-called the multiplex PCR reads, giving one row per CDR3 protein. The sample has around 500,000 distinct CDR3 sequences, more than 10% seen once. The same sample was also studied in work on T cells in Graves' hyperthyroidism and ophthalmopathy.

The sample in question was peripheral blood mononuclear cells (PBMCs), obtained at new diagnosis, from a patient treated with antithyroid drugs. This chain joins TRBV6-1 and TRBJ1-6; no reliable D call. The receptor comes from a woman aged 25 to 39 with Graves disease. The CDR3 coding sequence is TGTGCCAGCAGCCGAAGGAGTGACTCGTTCTTACCCTATAATTCACCCCTCCACTTT. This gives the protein CASSRRSDSFLPYNSPLHF.